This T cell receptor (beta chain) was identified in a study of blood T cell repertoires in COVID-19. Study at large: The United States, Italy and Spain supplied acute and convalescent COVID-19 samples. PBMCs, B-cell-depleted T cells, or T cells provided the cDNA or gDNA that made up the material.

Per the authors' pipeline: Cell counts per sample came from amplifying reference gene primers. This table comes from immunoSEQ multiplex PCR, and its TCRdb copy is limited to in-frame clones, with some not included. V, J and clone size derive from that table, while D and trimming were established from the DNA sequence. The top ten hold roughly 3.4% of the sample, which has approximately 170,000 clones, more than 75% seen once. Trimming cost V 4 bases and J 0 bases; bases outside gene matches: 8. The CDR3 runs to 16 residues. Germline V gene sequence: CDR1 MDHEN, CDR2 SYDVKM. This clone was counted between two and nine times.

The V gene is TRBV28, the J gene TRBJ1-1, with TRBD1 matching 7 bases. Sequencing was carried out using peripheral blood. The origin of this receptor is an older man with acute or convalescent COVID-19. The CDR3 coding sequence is TGTGCCAGCAGTTCCCCGGGACAGCGTTTGAACACTGAAGCTTTCTTT. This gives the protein CASSSPGQRLNTEAFF.